The source of this TCR beta chain is a study of CD8 T cells in ankylosing spondylitis. Study findings and constraints: Some motif variants had been reported before (in reactive arthritis synovial fluid and blood). Disease-linked clones reportedly concentrated significantly in matched ankylosing spondylitis synovial fluid. Ankylosing spondylitis blood appeared to be characterized by a TCR beta motif of several highly homologous variants.

By quantitative 5'-RACE with molecular barcodes, the TCR beta libraries were made. Each CDR3 protein is one row after TCRdb ran MiXCR on the 5' RACE reads. Among 150,000 to 200,000 distinct CDR3 sequences listed, roughly 18% were seen once. V was clipped by 2 bases and J by 0 bases, with 9 bases between them. Germline loops: CDR1 SGHNT, CDR2 YYREEE (reference sequence). The CDR3 consists of 14 residues. Comment on this clonotype: What it binds is unknown.

This TCR derives from a male donor with ankylosing spondylitis or in good health (not recorded which). Sequencing was done on a sample of blood, either unsorted or a sorted T cell fraction (not recorded which). This chain uses TRBV5-4 with TRBJ2-7, with a possible D match to TRBD2 (6 bases). DNA for the CDR3: TGTGCCAGCAGCTTCGGGACTTCCTCCTACGAGCAGTACTTC. Protein product: CASSFGTSSYEQYF.